The 4 T cell receptor beta chains reported below all come from one sample, sequenced in a study of OX40 agonist ivuxolimab in advanced cancers. Clones were read by immunoSEQ multiplex PCR, and TCRdb kept only the in-frame ones, dropping some. The data hold some 70,000 clones, with 65% to 90% observed a single time. Sequencing used CD4+ or CD8+ T cells sorted from blood, obtained in a trial of the OX40 agonist ivuxolimab. The receptors shown here come from an adult with an advanced solid tumor such as melanoma, head and neck, liver or kidney cancer.

The rearrangement links TRBV29-1 to TRBJ1-2, with D tentatively TRBD1 (5 bases). V was clipped by 7 bases and J by 7 bases, with 16 bases between them. Germline V CDR1 and CDR2: SQVTM, ANQGSEA. The CDR3 has 12 amino acids. The CDR3 region has the DNA TGCAGCGCCAGGGTCTCTGGTCGTGGCTACACCTTC. Its translation: CSARVSGRGYTF.

This sequence joins TRBV13 and TRBJ1-1, with a tentative D call TRBD1 (5 bases). Trimming shortened V by 5 bases and J by 10 bases, and 11 bases separated the two germline ends. CDR3 size: 11 residues. Germline CDR1 PRHDT, CDR2 FYEKMQ (reference sequence). The CDR3 region has the DNA TGTGCCAGCAGCAACCGGAGGGGAGCTTTCTTT. Its translation is CASSNRRGAFF.

CDR3 loop: CASSDPGQGRTGELFF. CDR3 DNA: TGCGCCAGCAGTGACCCCGGACAGGGACGGACCGGGGAGCTGTTTTTT. The chain is built from TRBV10-2 and TRBJ2-2, with 8 bases that match TRBD1. The CDR3 covers 16 residues. V lost 3 bases, J lost 5 bases, and 8 bases stayed unmatched. Germline-derived CDR1 and CDR2 are WSHSY and SAAADI.

V and J are TRBV29-1 and TRBJ2-1; D gene unclear. V was clipped by 4 bases and J by 0 bases, with 7 bases between them. The CDR3 extends over 13 amino acids. From germline, CDR1 is SQVTM and CDR2 ANQGSEA. CDR3 region: CSVGVVSYNEQFF. The CDR3 DNA reads as TGCAGCGTTGGGGTCGTCTCCTACAATGAGCAGTTCTTC.